This TCR beta chain was captured in a study of blood T cell repertoires in COVID-19. At the level of the study: Sources were T cells, B-cell-depleted T cells, or PBMCs; the material itself was cDNA or gDNA.

Per the original data handling: Amplified reference gene primers provided the basis for estimating nucleated cell counts. Here immunoSEQ multiplex PCR was the method, and the copy in TCRdb shows in-frame clones only, minus some. V, J and clone size are taken as reported in that table, and D and trimming were inferred from the DNA itself. The table lists about 240,000 clones, around 89% of them singletons, with approximately 9% in the top ten. All enrollees were about 18 to 89 years old and from fewer than 30 US areas. Trimming took 0 bases from V and 2 from J, leaving 17 bases between them. The CDR3 runs to 18 residues. Germline CDR1 is SGHVS and CDR2 is FQNEAQ.

Sequencing was done on a sample of PBMCs or T cells enriched from blood (not recorded which). The chain combines TRBV7-8 with TRBJ2-1; D possibly corresponds to TRBD1 (6 bases). The sequence was collected from a man between 35 and 55 years old who had recovered from COVID-19. DNA for the CDR3: TGTGCCAGCAGCTTAGCGCGCGTTGTTACAGGGCCCTACAATGAGCAGTTCTTC. Protein: CASSLARVVTGPYNEQFF.